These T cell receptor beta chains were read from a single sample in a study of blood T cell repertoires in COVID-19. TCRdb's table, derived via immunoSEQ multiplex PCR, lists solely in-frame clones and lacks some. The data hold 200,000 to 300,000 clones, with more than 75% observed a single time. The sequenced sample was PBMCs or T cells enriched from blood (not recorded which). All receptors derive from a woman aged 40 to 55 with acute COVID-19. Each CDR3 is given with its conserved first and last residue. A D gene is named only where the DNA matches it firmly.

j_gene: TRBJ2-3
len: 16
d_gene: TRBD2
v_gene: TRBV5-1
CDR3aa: CASSPGLAGGRDTQYF

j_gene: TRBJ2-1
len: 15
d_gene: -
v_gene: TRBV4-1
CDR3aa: CASSQIVTPYNEQFF

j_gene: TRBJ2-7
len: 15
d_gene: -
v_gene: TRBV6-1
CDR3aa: CASSEAPGRSYEQYF

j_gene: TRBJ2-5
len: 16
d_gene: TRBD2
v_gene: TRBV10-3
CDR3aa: CATATGGGLRGETQYF

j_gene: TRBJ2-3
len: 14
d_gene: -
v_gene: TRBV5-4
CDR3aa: CASSFVRAGDTQYF

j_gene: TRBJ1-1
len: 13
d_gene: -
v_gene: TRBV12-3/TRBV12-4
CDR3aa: CASLDQGPTEAFF

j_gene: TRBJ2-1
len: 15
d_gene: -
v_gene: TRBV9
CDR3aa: CASSVSGAFYNEQFF

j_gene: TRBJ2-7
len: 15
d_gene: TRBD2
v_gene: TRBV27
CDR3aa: CASSLLAGGPYEQYF

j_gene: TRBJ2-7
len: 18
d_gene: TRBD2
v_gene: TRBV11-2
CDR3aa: CASSPIGTSGRALDEQYF

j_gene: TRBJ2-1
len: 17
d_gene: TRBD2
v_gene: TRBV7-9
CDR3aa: CASRLARLAGVLNEQFF

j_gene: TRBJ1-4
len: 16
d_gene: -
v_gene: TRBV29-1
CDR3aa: CSVEVAAGGPIEKLFF

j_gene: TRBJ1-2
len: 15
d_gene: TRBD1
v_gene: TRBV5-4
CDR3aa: CASSLEGQGTYGYTF

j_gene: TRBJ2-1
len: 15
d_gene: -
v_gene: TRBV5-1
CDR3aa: CASSLSAASNNEQFF

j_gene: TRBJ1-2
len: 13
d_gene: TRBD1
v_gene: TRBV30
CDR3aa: CAWSRGQNYGYTF

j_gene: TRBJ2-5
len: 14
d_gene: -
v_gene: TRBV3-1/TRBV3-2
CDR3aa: CASSQSVALETQYF

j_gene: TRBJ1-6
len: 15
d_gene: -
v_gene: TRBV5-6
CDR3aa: CASSGLPIGSPPLHF

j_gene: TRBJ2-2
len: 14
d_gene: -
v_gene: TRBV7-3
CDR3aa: CASSLAGGTGELFF

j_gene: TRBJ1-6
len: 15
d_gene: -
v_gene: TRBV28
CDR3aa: CASSSGEGSGSPLHF

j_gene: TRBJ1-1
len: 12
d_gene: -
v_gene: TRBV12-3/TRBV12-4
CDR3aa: CASSLTGPEAFF

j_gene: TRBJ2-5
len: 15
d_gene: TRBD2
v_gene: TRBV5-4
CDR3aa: CASSSRTSGKETQYF

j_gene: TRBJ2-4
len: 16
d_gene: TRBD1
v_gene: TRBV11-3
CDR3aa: CASSLEGGRAKNIQYF

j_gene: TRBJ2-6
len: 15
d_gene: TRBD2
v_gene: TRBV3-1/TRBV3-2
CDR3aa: CASSLSGPGANVLTF

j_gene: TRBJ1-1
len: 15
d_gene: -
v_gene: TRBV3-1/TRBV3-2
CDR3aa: CASSQESRGNTEAFF

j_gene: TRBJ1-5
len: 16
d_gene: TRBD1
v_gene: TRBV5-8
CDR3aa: CASSLYRGQEGQPQHF

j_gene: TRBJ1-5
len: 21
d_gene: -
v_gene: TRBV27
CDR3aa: CASSRTPYWQGKRGCNQPQHF

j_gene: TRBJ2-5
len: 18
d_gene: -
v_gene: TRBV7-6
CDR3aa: CASSLVGGGTFPQETQYF

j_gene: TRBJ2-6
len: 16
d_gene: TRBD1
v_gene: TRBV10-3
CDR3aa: CAIRGTVGSGANVLTF

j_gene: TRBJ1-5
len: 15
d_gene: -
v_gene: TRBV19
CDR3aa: CASSIETSPNQPQHF

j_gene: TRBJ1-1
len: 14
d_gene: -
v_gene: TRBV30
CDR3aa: CAWNREVANTEAFF

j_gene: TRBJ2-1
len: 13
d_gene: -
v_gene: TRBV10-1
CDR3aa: CASSGTRYNEQFF

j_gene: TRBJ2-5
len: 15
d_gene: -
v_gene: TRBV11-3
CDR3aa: CASSLEGPGGETQYF

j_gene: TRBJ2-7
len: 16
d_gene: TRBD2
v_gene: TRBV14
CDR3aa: CASSHFSGRAQYEQYF

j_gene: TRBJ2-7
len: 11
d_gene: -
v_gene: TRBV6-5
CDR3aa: CASRERFEQYF

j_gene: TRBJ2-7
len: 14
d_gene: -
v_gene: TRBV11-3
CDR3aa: CASSFETETYEQYF

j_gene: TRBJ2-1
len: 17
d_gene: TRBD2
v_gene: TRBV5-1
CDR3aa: CASSLNPRGLTDNEQFF

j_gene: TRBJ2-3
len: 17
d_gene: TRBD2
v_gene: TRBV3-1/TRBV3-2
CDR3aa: CASSHVLGRVVTDTQYF

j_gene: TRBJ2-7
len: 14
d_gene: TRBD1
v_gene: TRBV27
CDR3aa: CASSLGQGFYEQYF

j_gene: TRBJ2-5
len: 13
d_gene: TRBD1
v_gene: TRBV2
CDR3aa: CASSGDRGFTQYF

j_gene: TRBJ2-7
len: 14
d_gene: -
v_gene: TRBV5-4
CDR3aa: CASSERGAGREQYF

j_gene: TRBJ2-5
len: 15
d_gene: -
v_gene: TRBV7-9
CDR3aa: CASSFRSQNQETQYF

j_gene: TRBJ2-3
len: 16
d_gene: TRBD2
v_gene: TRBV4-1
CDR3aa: CASSQVLTSGRDTQYF

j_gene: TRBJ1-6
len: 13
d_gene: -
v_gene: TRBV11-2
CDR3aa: CASSLGLDSPLHF

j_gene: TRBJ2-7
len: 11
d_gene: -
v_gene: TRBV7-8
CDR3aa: CASTSSYEQYF

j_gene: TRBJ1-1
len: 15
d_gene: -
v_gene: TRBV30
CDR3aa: CAWSADSLKGTEAFF

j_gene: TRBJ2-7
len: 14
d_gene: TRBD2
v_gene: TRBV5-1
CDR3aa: CASSDGLAFGEQYF

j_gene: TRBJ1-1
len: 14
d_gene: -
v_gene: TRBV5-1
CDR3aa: CASSRTTGNTEAFF

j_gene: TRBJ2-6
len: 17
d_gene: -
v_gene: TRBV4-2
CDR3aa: CASSQENRGAGANVLTF

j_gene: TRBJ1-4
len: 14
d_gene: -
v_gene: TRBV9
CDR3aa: CASSVGGADEKLFF

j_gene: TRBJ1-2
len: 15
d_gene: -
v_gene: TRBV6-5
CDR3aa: CASRSRRGGLNGYTF

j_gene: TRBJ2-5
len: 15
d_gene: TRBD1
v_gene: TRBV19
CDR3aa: CASSIMKGALETQYF